Below, 6 T cell receptor beta chains from the same sample are listed, as sequenced in a study of T cell repertoires in cytomegalovirus infection. TCRdb processed the reads anew with MiXCR; each CDR3 protein has one entry. The sample lists around 800,000 distinct CDR3 sequences, around a third occurring once. No antigens are known for them. This specimen was cultured CD8+ T cells from PBMCs, taken from culture after CMV antigen stimulation. These receptors originate from a human donor in good health (CMV status not recorded). Some clones in this sample may be carry-over from other donors' samples.

The chain uses TRBV7-8 and TRBJ2-7, with 11 nucleotides matching TRBD1. The CDR3 is 17 residues long. The germline gives CDR1 SGHVS, CDR2 FQNEAQ. V trimming: 1 base; J trimming: 3 bases; junction bases outside the gene matches: 8. CDR3 bases: TGTGCCAGCAGCTTAGAAGTCCCGGGACAGGGGGTCTACGAGCAGTACTTC. Amino acids: CASSLEVPGQGVYEQYF.

This clonotype is a singleton in its sample. Possible read error: a much larger clone is one base away. The chain combines TRBV7-8 with TRBJ2-3; a possible D gene is TRBD1 (6 bases). Gene TRBJ1-5 matches the end of the DNA better, so the J call may be wrong. Germline CDR1 reads SGHVS; CDR2 reads FQNEAQ. There are 13 residues in the CDR3. The CDR3 sequence is CASSLVPGDTQHF. For the CDR3, the DNA is TGTGCCAGCAGCTTAGTCCCAGGGGATACGCAGCATTTT.

This clonotype was seen ten or more times. The V gene is TRBV12-3 or TRBV12-4, the J gene TRBJ2-7, with 7 bases fitting TRBD2. V trimming: 3 bases; J trimming: 2 bases; junction bases outside the gene matches: 1. This CDR3 spans 13 amino acids. CDR3: CASSFGRTYEQYF. CDR3 DNA: TGTGCCAGCAGTTTCGGGAGGACCTACGAGCAGTACTTC.

This clonotype was seen ten or more times. The DNA for the CDR3 is TGTGCCAGCAGCTTACGAGGTGTGGTTGCAGGATATAATTCACCCCTCCACTTT. Its translation is CASSLRGVVAGYNSPLHF. The chain links TRBV7-6 to TRBJ1-6; D remains ambiguous. The CDR3 is 18 amino acids. Deletions cut 2 bases from V and 4 bases from J, with 18 bases between. Looked up from germline, CDR1 is SGHVS and CDR2 is FNYEAQ.

This clonotype was counted many times. The V and J genes are TRBV7-9 and TRBJ2-1; D is uncertain. Germline CDR1 SEHNR, CDR2 FQNEAQ (reference sequence). With 5 bases removed from V and 4 bases from J, the gap between germline ends came to 15 bases. The CDR3 is 15 amino acids. Written as DNA, the CDR3 is TGTGCCAGCAGCCCTCGCTCGAGAAATTACAATGAGCAGTTCTTC. Encoded protein: CASSPRSRNYNEQFF.

The CDR3 nucleotides are TGTGCCATAGGACAGGGCCCAACCACCTACGAGCAGTACGTC. It specifies CAIGQGPTTYEQYV. The chain carries TRBV6-1 and TRBJ2-7; 8 bases match TRBD1. CDR3 length equals 14 residues. From germline, CDR1 is MNHNS and CDR2 SASEGT. V gave up 10 bases and J gave up 2 bases; unmatched junction bases: 10.